Listed here are 18 T cell receptor beta chains from one sample, sequenced in a study of shared clonotypes between healthy human individuals. Measured with immunoSEQ multiplex PCR; TCRdb has only the in-frame clones, and not every one. The sample records fewer than 600,000 clones, more than 70% being singletons. The specimen sequenced was PBMCs. The receptors stem from a woman aged 40 to 50 in good health. Some clones in this sample may be carry-over from other donors' samples.

The CDR3 DNA reads as TGTGCCAGCAGCTTGACAGCTAACTATGGCTACACCTTC. Translating it yields CASSLTANYGYTF. The rearrangement uses TRBV5-6 and TRBJ1-2; D gene unclear. From germline, CDR1 is SGHDT and CDR2 YYEEEE. Deletions cut 1 base from V and 0 bases from J, with 4 bases between. The CDR3 consists of 13 residues.

DNA of the CDR3: TGTGCCAGCAGCTTAGGCGTACAGGGTTCCATTCAGTACTTC. Its protein product is CASSLGVQGSIQYF. The rearrangement links TRBV7-6 to TRBJ2-4; D possibly corresponds to TRBD1 (6 bases). V lost 1 base and J 9 bases, leaving 13 bases between the germline ends. This CDR3 spans 14 amino acids. CDR1 SGHVS and CDR2 FNYEAQ come from the germline V gene.

Here the CDR3 DNA reads TGTGCCAGCAGCTTGGCACCCGGGACAGGGCTCTCCTACGAGCAGTACTTC. Translating gives CASSLAPGTGLSYEQYF. The genes are TRBV5-8 and TRBJ2-7, with 9 bases aligning to TRBD1. Germline V gene lookup returns CDR1 SGHTS and CDR2 YDEGEE. The CDR3 has 17 amino acids. With V trimmed by 0 bases and J by 0 bases, 7 bases remained unmatched.

The chain is built from TRBV7-9 and TRBJ2-7; D perhaps matches TRBD2 (5 bases). CDR3 size: 13 residues. Per the germline V gene, CDR1 is SEHNR and CDR2 is FQNEAQ (reference sequence). V was shortened by 1 base and J by 5 bases, with 9 bases between the two germline ends. The CDR3: CASSLGGRNEQYF. The DNA of the CDR3 is TGTGCCAGCAGCTTAGGAGGGAGAAACGAGCAGTACTTC.

Points on this clone: Other DNA sequences in this specimen translate into the identical CDR3. This rearrangement joins TRBV2 to TRBJ2-4; 8 bases fit TRBD1. From germline, CDR1 is SNHLY and CDR2 FYNNEI. This CDR3 contains 18 residues. Losses at the gene ends were 3 bases for V and 6 bases for J; bases not matched to a gene: 16. The CDR3 nucleotides read TGTGCCAGCAGTGAGCAGGCAGGGGGCAGGACTACCTTAAACATTCAGTACTTC. It translates to CASSEQAGGRTTLNIQYF.

This sequence joins TRBV6-5 and TRBJ2-2, with D possibly called TRBD1 or TRBD2 (6 bases each). The CDR3 length is 10 residues. In germline, CDR1 is MNHEY, CDR2 SVGAGI. The ends were cut back, 10 bases at V and 9 bases at J, with 9 bases in the middle. CDR3 nucleotide sequence: TGTGCCACCGGGGGCCGGGAGCTGTTTTTT. Translating it yields CATGGRELFF.

The chain employs TRBV10-3 and TRBJ1-4, with a weak D call TRBD1 (5 bases). V lost 4 bases to trimming and J lost 7 bases, with 13 bases between them. The CDR3 spans 14 residues. From germline, CDR1 is ENHRY and CDR2 SYGVKD. Here the CDR3 DNA reads TGTGCCATCAGTGCTGGCAGGGTAGCTGAAAAACTGTTTTTT. Protein sequence: CAISAGRVAEKLFF.

This clone was seen more than once but under ten times. This chain joins TRBV5-1 and TRBJ2-3; D gene unclear. The CDR3 contains 14 residues. CDR1 is SGHRS and CDR2 is YFSETQ in the germline V gene. V dropped 1 base and J dropped 1 base, with 7 bases sitting between them. DNA of the CDR3: TGCGCCAGCAGCTTGTATTCGGGCACAGATACGCAGTATTTT. Encoded protein: CASSLYSGTDTQYF.

A word on this clone: Distinct nucleotide sequences in the sample also encode this CDR3. The rearrangement joins TRBV5-1 to TRBJ2-5; perhaps TRBD2 as D (6 bases). V gave up 0 bases and J gave up 3 bases, with 6 bases separating them. Germline lookup yields CDR1 SGHRS and CDR2 YFSETQ. The CDR3 runs to 13 residues. In DNA, the CDR3 is TGCGCCAGCAGCTTGGGCGGGGAAGAGACCCAGTACTTC. Its protein is CASSLGGEETQYF.

The chain carries TRBV10-3 and TRBJ2-1, with a weak D call TRBD2 (6 bases). V lost 8 bases, J lost 0 bases, and 11 bases lay in between. The germline V gene encodes CDR1 ENHRY and CDR2 SYGVKD. The CDR3 is 14 residues long. The CDR3 DNA follows: TGTGCCATCGAGGACGGGAGCTCCTACAATGAGCAGTTCTTC. Protein sequence: CAIEDGSSYNEQFF.

This rearrangement joins TRBV2 to TRBJ2-7, with 10 bases matching TRBD2. There are 13 residues in the CDR3. V lost 6 bases to trimming and J lost 6 bases; unmatched junction nucleotides: 5. Germline CDR1 is SNHLY and CDR2 is FYNNEI. CDR3 coding DNA: TGTGCCAGCAGGGTAATAGCGGGAGGCGAGCAGTACTTC. It encodes CASRVIAGGEQYF. The variable domain in full, with the rest retrieved from reference TRBV2 and TRBJ2-7, is EPEVTQTPSHQVTQMGQEVILRCVPISNHLYFYWYRQILGQKVEFLVSFYNNEISEKSEIFDDQFSVERPDGSNFTLKIRSTKLEDSAMYFCASRVIAGGEQYFGPGTRLTVT.

The V call is TRBV5-1, the J call TRBJ2-2, with D perhaps matching TRBD2 (6 bases). The germline gives CDR1 SGHRS, CDR2 YFSETQ. CDR3 length: 15 amino acids. With 3 bases removed from V and 1 base from J, the gap between germline ends came to 10 bases. DNA of the CDR3: TGCGCCAGCAGCTCCACTAGCAGGAACACCGGGGAGCTGTTTTTT. It translates to CASSSTSRNTGELFF.

The chain combines TRBV14 with TRBJ1-2, with D possibly matching TRBD1 (5 bases). The CDR3 runs 15 residues. In germline, CDR1 is SGHDN, CDR2 FVKESK. The V end lost 0 bases, the J end lost 7 bases, and 15 bases lay between the germline ends. The CDR3 DNA is TGTGCCAGCAGCCAAGATCCCGGCAGGGTTGGTGGCTACACCTTC. This codes for CASSQDPGRVGGYTF.

The chain carries TRBV5-1 and TRBJ2-3; no definite D call. The V gene's germline CDR1 is SGHRS and CDR2 YFSETQ. The V and J ends lost 4 bases and 2 bases respectively, with 11 bases between them. The CDR3 loop spans 14 amino acids. CDR3 protein: CASSLDALTDTQYF. The CDR3 DNA reads TGCGCCAGCAGCCTGGACGCACTCACAGATACGCAGTATTTT.

This clone was seen only a few times. The gene calls are TRBV7-2 and TRBJ1-1; tentatively, D is TRBD1 (5 bases). Per the germline V gene, CDR1 is SGHTA and CDR2 is FQGNSA. V dropped 3 bases and J dropped 3 bases, with 14 bases sitting between them. This CDR3 is built from 15 residues. The CDR3 sequence: CASSFRGGVYTEAFF. Written as DNA, the CDR3 is TGTGCCAGCAGCTTTAGGGGCGGTGTCTACACTGAAGCTTTCTTT.

The gene calls are TRBV7-9 and TRBJ1-2, with D unresolved. Germline loops: CDR1 SEHNR, CDR2 FQNEAQ (reference sequence). The V end was cut by 2 bases, the J end by 7 bases, with 11 bases between. This CDR3 is built from 13 residues. CDR3 coding DNA: TGTGCCAGCAGCTTAAACGGGGAGGCTGGCTACACCTTC. Amino acid sequence: CASSLNGEAGYTF.

The chain is built from TRBV6-5 and TRBJ2-7; D might be TRBD2 (5 bases). CDR3 length: 13 amino acids. The V end was cut by 4 bases, the J end by 7 bases, with 14 bases between. The germline V gene encodes CDR1 MNHEY and CDR2 SVGAGI. CDR3 in amino acids: CASSLGLLKEQYF. CDR3 DNA sequence: TGTGCCAGCAGTTTAGGACTGCTTAAGGAGCAGTACTTC.

This clone was seen a handful of times. V is TRBV6-1 and J is TRBJ2-7, with 7 positions matching TRBD2. Germline V gene lookup returns CDR1 MNHNS and CDR2 SASEGT. V trimming: 1 base; J trimming: 3 bases; junction bases outside the gene matches: 6. The CDR3 is 15 amino acids. The CDR3 DNA reads TGTGCCAGCAGTGAAGGGGGGGAGGGTTTCTACGAGCAGTACTTC. Amino acid sequence: CASSEGGEGFYEQYF.